The present entry profiles one T cell receptor beta chain with its context. The sample belongs to a study of blood T cells in healthy people across ages. A second PCR, run for about 7 to 11 cycles, used a sample-barcoded 5' primer plus a J-beta primer mix. A single record per CDR3 protein comes from TCRdb applying MiXCR to the 5' RACE reads. Here the sample spans 700,000 to 900,000 distinct CDR3 sequences, about a quarter being singletons. This same sample was also taken into another study, of T cells of mothers and their children. According to that study: Per mother, over 9 million TCR beta CDR3 reads were obtained; per child, approximately 3 million.

Sequencing was performed on blood. The sequence was collected from a boy aged 10-17 years in good health.

CDR3 DNA: TGTGCCACCAGTGAGGGAAGTGTTAATCAGCCCCAGCATTTT. Its protein product is CATSEGSVNQPQHF. The J gene is TRBJ1-5, the V gene TRBV24-1; D is uncertain. V was shortened by 4 bases and J by 4 bases, with 10 bases between the two germline ends. The CDR3 length is 14 residues. CDR1 and CDR2 (germline): KGHDR, SFDVKD.